This T cell receptor (beta chain) was identified in a study of blood T cell repertoires in COVID-19. On the study more broadly: Sites in the United States, Italy and Spain provided acute and convalescent COVID-19 samples. T cells, B-cell-depleted T cells, or PBMCs supplied cDNA or gDNA.

The V segment lost 5 bases and the J segment 5 bases; nucleotides outside the gene matches: 8. Germline V gene lookup returns CDR1 LNHNV and CDR2 YYDKDF (reference sequence). The CDR3 has 16 amino acids. In the original analysis: Quantification of nucleated cells was approximated via reference gene primer amplification. The table came from immunoSEQ multiplex PCR; TCRdb's copy has only in-frame clones and leaves some out. D and trimming come from the DNA, and the V and J calls and clone size come from that table. The data hold more than 110,000 clones, with roughly 90% observed a single time. The sequenced material came from peripheral blood. The sequence was obtained from a man aged 45-65 years with active or convalescent COVID-19. The chain has TRBV15 and TRBJ2-5, with 13 nucleotides matching TRBD2. CDR3 sequence reads: CATSGGLAGARETQYF. The CDR3 nucleotides are TGTGCCACCAGCGGAGGACTAGCGGGAGCACGGGAGACCCAGTACTTC.